The T cell receptor (beta chain) under discussion was sequenced for a study of blood T cell repertoires in COVID-19. Germline V gene lookup returns CDR1 MNHEY and CDR2 SVGAGI. This CDR3 has 11 residues. Trimming removed 8 bases from V and 11 bases from J, with 15 bases in between. The data were produced by immunoSEQ multiplex PCR, yet TCRdb's version contains in-frame clones alone and is incomplete. This sample yields 400,000 to 500,000 clones, of which more than 80% are seen a single time; about 1.5% belongs to the top ten. This clone was observed a handful of times. The TCR sequence derives from a woman aged 25-40 years with active or convalescent COVID-19. Material for sequencing was peripheral blood. This chain joins TRBV6-5 and TRBJ1-1, with no clear D. CDR3 residues: CASRLAREAFF. The CDR3 DNA sequence: TGTGCCAGCCGTTTGGCCCGGGAGGCTTTCTTT.